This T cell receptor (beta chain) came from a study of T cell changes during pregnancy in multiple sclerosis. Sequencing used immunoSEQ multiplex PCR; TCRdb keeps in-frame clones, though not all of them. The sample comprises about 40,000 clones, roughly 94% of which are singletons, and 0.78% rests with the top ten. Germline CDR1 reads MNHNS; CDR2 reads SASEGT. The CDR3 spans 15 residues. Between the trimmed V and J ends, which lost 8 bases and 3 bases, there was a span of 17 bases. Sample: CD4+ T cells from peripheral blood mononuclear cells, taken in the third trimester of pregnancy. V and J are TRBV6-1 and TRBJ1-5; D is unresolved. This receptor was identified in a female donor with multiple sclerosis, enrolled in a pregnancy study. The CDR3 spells CASGGKSQLNQPQHF. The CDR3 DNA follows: TGTGCCAGCGGCGGAAAGTCCCAACTCAATCAGCCCCAGCATTTT.